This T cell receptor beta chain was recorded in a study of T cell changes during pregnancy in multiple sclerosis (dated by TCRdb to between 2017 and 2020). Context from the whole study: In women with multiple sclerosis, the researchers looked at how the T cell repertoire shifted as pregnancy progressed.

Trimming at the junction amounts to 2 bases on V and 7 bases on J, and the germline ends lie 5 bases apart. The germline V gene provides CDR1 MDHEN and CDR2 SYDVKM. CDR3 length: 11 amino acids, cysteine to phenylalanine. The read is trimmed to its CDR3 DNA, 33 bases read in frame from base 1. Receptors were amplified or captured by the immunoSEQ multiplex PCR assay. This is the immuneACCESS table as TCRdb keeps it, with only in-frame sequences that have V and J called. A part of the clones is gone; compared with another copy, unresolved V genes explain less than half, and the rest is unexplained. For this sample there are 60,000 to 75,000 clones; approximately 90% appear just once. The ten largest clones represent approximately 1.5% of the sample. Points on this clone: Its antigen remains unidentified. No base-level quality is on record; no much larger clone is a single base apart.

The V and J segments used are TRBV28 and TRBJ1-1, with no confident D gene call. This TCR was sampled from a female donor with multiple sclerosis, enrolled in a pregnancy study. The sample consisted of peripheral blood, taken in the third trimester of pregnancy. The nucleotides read TGTGCCAGCAGTTTAATCGGTGAAGCTTTCTTT. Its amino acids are CASSLIGEAFF. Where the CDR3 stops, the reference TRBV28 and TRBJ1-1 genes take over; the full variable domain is DVKVTQSSRYLVKRTGEKVFLECVQDMDHENMFWYRQDPGLGLRLIYFSYDVKMKEKGDIPEGYSVSREKKERFSLILESASTNQTSMYLCASSLIGEAFFGQGTRLTVV.